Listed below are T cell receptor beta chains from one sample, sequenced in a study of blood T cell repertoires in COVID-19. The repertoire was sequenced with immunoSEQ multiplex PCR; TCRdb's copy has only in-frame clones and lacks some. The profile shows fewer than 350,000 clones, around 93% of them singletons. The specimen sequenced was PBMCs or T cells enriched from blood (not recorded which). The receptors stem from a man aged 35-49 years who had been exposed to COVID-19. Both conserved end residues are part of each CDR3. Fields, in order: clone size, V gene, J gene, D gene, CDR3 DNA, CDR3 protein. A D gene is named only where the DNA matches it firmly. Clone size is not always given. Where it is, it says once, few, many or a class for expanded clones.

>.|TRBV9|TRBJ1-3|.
TGTGCCAGCAGCGTAGAAGCCAAAACTGGAAACACCATATATTTT
CASSVEAKTGNTIYF
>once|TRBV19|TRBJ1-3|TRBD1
TGTGCCAGTAGTACAGCGACAGGGGCCATTACCGGGAGCACCATATATTTT
CASSTATGAITGSTIYF
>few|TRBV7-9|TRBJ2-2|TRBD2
TGTGCCAGCACCCCTAGCGGGAGAAGGTTCCCCGGGGAGCTGTTTTTT
CASTPSGRRFPGELFF
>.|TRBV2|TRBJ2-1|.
TGTGCCAGGTCATTGAAAGAGGTCAATGAGCAGTTCTTC
CARSLKEVNEQFF
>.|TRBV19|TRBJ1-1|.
TGTGCCAGTAGTACCCGGGGTAGAGGTGATGAAGCTTTCTTT
CASSTRGRGDEAFF
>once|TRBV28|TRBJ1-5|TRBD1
TGTGCCAGCAGTTCACATCCGACAGGGGTTAGCAATCAGCCCCAGCATTTT
CASSSHPTGVSNQPQHF
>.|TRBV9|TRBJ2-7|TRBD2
TGTGCCAGCAGCGTAGACCTAGCGGAACACTACGAGCAGTACTTC
CASSVDLAEHYEQYF
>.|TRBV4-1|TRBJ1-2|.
TGCGCCAGCAGCCCCACAGGGTATGGCTACACCTTC
CASSPTGYGYTF
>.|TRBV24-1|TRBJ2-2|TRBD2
TGTGCCACCACCAGCGGGATGGGGGAGCTGTTTTTT
CATTSGMGELFF
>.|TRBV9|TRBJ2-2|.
TGTGCCAGCAGCGTCGGACAGAATAGCGCCGGGGAGCTGTTTTTT
CASSVGQNSAGELFF
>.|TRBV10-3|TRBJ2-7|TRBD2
TGTGCCATCAGTGAGGGCGGCGGGAGCTCCTACGAGCAGTACTTC
CAISEGGGSSYEQYF
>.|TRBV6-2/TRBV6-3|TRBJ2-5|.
TGTGCCAGCAGTTCGAACGGTCGAGAGACCCAGTACTTC
CASSSNGRETQYF
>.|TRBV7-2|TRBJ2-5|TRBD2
TGTGCCAGCACCCCCGATAGCGGGACCGCAGAGACCCAGTACTTC
CASTPDSGTAETQYF
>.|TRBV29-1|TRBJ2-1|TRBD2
TGCAGCGTTGAGCCTAGACTAGCGGGAGGCTACAATGAGCAGTTCTTC
CSVEPRLAGGYNEQFF
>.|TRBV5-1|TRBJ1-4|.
TGCGCCAGCCCTACCGAGAGGTCGGGTGGTCATGAAAAACTGTTTTTT
CASPTERSGGHEKLFF
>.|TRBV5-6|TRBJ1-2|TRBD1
TGTGCCAGCAGCCAGGGACAGGGTTATGGCTACACCTTC
CASSQGQGYGYTF
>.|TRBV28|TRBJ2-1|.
TGTGCCAGCAGTTTATATCGAGCGGAGGAGCAGTTCTTC
CASSLYRAEEQFF
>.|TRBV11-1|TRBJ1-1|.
TGTGCCAGCAGCTTAGGTCACCGCAGTCTCAACACTGAAGCTTTCTTT
CASSLGHRSLNTEAFF
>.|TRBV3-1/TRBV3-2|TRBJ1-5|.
TGTGCCAGCAGCCTTCCCGGGTCACAGCCCCAGCATTTT
CASSLPGSQPQHF
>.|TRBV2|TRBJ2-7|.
TGTGCCAGCAGTGAAGTCGGCAGGGGCTTTTCCTACGAGCAGTACTTC
CASSEVGRGFSYEQYF
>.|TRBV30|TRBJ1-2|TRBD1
TGTGCCTGGAGCTCTCCACGGACTACAGGGGGCGCGAGGGGCTACACCTTC
CAWSSPRTTGGARGYTF
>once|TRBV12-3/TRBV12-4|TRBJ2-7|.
TGTGCCAGCAGTACATTCCCGGGGGAGCAGTACTTC
CASSTFPGEQYF
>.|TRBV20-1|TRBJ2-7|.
TGCAGTGCTAGGGAAGAGAGGGAGCAGTACTTC
CSAREEREQYF
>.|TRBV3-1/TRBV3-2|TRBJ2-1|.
TGTGCCAGCAGCCCCCTCTATGGAGGTGATGAGCAGTTCTTC
CASSPLYGGDEQFF